These T cell receptor beta chains were read from a single sample in a study of cytomegalovirus exposure and HLA in healthy donors. Some clones are missing from TCRdb's copy, which holds only in-frame ones; the method was immunoSEQ multiplex PCR. This sample has 80,000 to 95,000 clones, with roughly 81% found just once. Sequenced material: PBMCs. The receptors were sampled from a woman in her 30s in good health and CMV-seronegative. The CDR3 runs from the conserved cysteine through the conserved F or W. Each record gives: J gene, clone size, V gene, D gene, CDR3 DNA, CDR3 protein. A D gene is named only where the DNA matches it firmly. Not every row has a clone size; where given, it reads once, few, many or a size class.

>TRBJ1-5|.|TRBV28|.
TGTGCCAGCAAAACCCCTCCGGGGACCCAGCATTTT
CASKTPPGTQHF
>TRBJ2-7|.|TRBV11-2|TRBD2
TGTGCCAGCAGCTTTCCCGGGACTACAGGCGAGCAGTACTTC
CASSFPGTTGEQYF
>TRBJ2-3|once|TRBV11-3|.
TGTGCCAGCAGCTTCCAGGCGGGGAGTACAGATACGCAGTATTTT
CASSFQAGSTDTQYF
>TRBJ1-5|.|TRBV7-2|TRBD1
TGTGCCAGCAGCTTAGTGGGACAGGGGAGTCAGCCCCAGCATTTT
CASSLVGQGSQPQHF
>TRBJ2-2|.|TRBV9|TRBD1
TGTGCCAGCAGCAAAGACAGGGGATACACCGGGGAGCTGTTTTTT
CASSKDRGYTGELFF
>TRBJ2-7|.|TRBV2|.
TGTGCCAGCAGTGGGACAGTACCCGAGCAGTACTTC
CASSGTVPEQYF
>TRBJ2-7|.|TRBV5-1|.
TGTGCCAGCAGCTTGGCATCCTCCTACGAGCAGTACTTC
CASSLASSYEQYF
>TRBJ2-7|few|TRBV7-9|.
TGTGCCATATTAACTCCGGGTCCTAAGGGGTACGAGCAGTACTTC
CAILTPGPKGYEQYF
>TRBJ1-3|few|TRBV9|.
TGTGCCAGCAGCGTAGTACCTAATGAGATCTCTGGAAACACCATATATTTT
CASSVVPNEISGNTIYF
>TRBJ2-6|.|TRBV9|.
TGTGCCAGCAGCGTAGCCTCCGCTGGGGCCAACGTCCTGACTTTC
CASSVASAGANVLTF
>TRBJ2-1|.|TRBV4-2|TRBD2
TGTGCCAGCAGCCAAGATAGTGGTAGCGGGACCAATGAGCAGTTCTTC
CASSQDSGSGTNEQFF
>TRBJ2-3|.|TRBV10-3|TRBD2
TGTGCCATCAGTGGGGGACACGGGACTAGCGGACCAGATACGCAGTATTTT
CAISGGHGTSGPDTQYF
>TRBJ2-1|.|TRBV4-2|.
TGTGCCAGCAGCCAAGACCCGTTCGCGCTCGCGGGGTTCTACAATGAGCAGTTCTTC
CASSQDPFALAGFYNEQFF
>TRBJ2-7|once|TRBV28|.
TGTGCCAGCGGAGACCGATCCGGCCAGGGTTCCTACGAGCAGTACTTC
CASGDRSGQGSYEQYF
>TRBJ2-1|.|TRBV2|TRBD2
TGTGCCAGCAGGAGCTCTCTGGCGCGGGCGGGGGGGAGGGATGAGCAGTTCTTC
CASRSSLARAGGRDEQFF